These 27 T cell receptor beta chains were sequenced from one sample in a study of identical twins. In TCRdb, the 5' RACE reads were re-called with MiXCR into one record per CDR3 protein. Of 400,000 to 650,000 distinct CDR3 sequences detected, 20% to 25% appear once; the ten largest clones hold around 0.91%. The sample was also linked to a second study, of T cells expressing NK-cell markers.

The sequenced sample was CD4+ T cells sorted from blood. The receptors here all came from a woman under 30 in good health.

This clonotype was observed a few times. This rearrangement joins TRBV29-1 to TRBJ2-7, with unresolved D. This CDR3 spans 10 amino acids. The germline CDR1 and CDR2 sequences are SQVTM and ANQGSEA. Trimming shortened V by 7 bases and J by 4 bases, and 8 bases separated the two germline ends. The CDR3, as DNA: TGCAGCGGGGGTGATTACGAGCAGTACTTC. This translates into CSGGDYEQYF.

J is TRBJ2-1 and V is TRBV4-2, with D maybe TRBD2 (7 bases). CDR1 and CDR2 from the germline V gene are LGHNA and YNFKEQ. The CDR3 is made up of 12 amino acids. The V end lost 6 bases, the J end lost 9 bases, and 12 bases lay between the germline ends. In nucleotides, the CDR3 is TGTGCCAGCAGACGGGGGGCAGGTGAGCAGTTCTTC. Translated: CASRRGAGEQFF.

V is TRBV7-9 and J is TRBJ2-3; unclear D gene. The CDR3 runs to 11 residues. Germline V gene data show CDR1 as SEHNR and CDR2 as FQNEAQ (reference sequence). With 8 bases removed from V and 4 bases from J, the gap between germline ends came to 7 bases. CDR3 in amino acids: CASGRADTQYF. The CDR3 nucleotides read TGTGCCAGCGGTAGAGCAGATACGCAGTATTTT.

The V call is TRBV6-1, the J call TRBJ2-2; 8 positions agree with TRBD1. The germline CDR1 and CDR2 sequences are MNHNS and SASEGT. The CDR3 has 14 amino acids. V lost 6 bases to trimming and J lost 6 bases; unmatched junction nucleotides: 6. CDR3 region: CASSNRQGPGELFF. The CDR3 coding sequence is TGTGCCAGCAGCAACAGACAGGGGCCCGGGGAGCTGTTTTTT.

V usage is TRBV12-3 or TRBV12-4 and J usage is TRBJ2-7; 9 nucleotides align to TRBD1. With 5 bases clipped from V and 5 bases from J, the junction kept 10 bases outside the gene matches. The CDR3 runs to 15 residues. CDR3 loop: CASSSWRQGGNEQYF. CDR3 nucleotide sequence: TGTGCCAGCAGTAGTTGGAGACAGGGGGGAAACGAGCAGTACTTC.

The rearrangement links TRBV6-5 to TRBJ2-7, with D tentatively TRBD1 (6 bases). V was pared by 4 bases and J by 0 bases, with 16 bases between. This CDR3 has 16 amino acids. Germline assignment: CDR1 MNHEY and CDR2 SVGAGI. CDR3 sequence reads: CASSSFGQTYSYEQYF. CDR3 coding DNA: TGTGCCAGCAGTTCCTTCGGACAGACTTACTCCTACGAGCAGTACTTC.

The CDR3 bases are TGTGCCAGCAGCCCGGGCCCTGGGGGTTCACCCCTCCACTTT. Translation: CASSPGPGGSPLHF. The V gene is TRBV3-1, the J gene TRBJ1-6; the D gene is possibly TRBD1 (5 bases). Germline values: CDR1 LGHDT, CDR2 YNNKEL (reference sequence). There are 14 residues in the CDR3. The V and J ends lost 4 bases and 9 bases respectively, with 13 bases between them.

This rearrangement joins TRBV5-1 to TRBJ2-2, with 11 bases identical to TRBD2. Germline V CDR1 and CDR2: SGHRS, YFSETQ. Germline trimming cut 0 bases from V and 7 bases from J; bases unmatched to any gene: 8. There are 17 residues in the CDR3. The CDR3 spells CASSLVLLAGAGGELFF. CDR3 bases: TGCGCCAGCAGCTTGGTTTTACTAGCGGGAGCCGGCGGGGAGCTGTTTTTT.

This clonotype was observed a handful of times. The chain employs TRBV10-1 and TRBJ2-3; D unclear. Trimming cost V 2 bases and J 2 bases, with 5 bases left between them. The CDR3 totals 13 residues. CDR1 and CDR2 (germline): WNHNN, SYGVQD (reference sequence). The DNA of the CDR3 is TGCGCCAGCAGTGAGGGTAACACAGATACGCAGTATTTT. Translated, it gives CASSEGNTDTQYF.

This sequence joins TRBV11-2 and TRBJ2-2; maybe TRBD1 (5 bases). The germline CDR1 and CDR2 sequences are SGHAT and FQNNGV. The CDR3 has 18 residues. Trimming left V 5 bases short and J 6 bases short, with 25 bases between. Here the CDR3 DNA reads TGTGCCAGCAGCCCCCGACTGAGTAGTCTGATAGGGGCCGGGGAGCTGTTTTTT. Its protein product is CASSPRLSSLIGAGELFF.

This clonotype was detected many times. This chain uses TRBV20-1 with TRBJ1-1, with a tentative D call TRBD1 (5 bases). Trimming removed 3 bases at V and 5 bases at J, with 10 bases between. The CDR3 extends over 12 amino acids. Germline V CDR1 and CDR2: DFQATT, SNEGSKA (reference sequence). CDR3 sequence reads: CSARPGSTEAFF. For the CDR3, the DNA is TGCAGTGCTAGGCCAGGGTCGACTGAAGCTTTCTTT.

This chain joins TRBV20-1 and TRBJ2-7; TRBD1 matches at 7 bases. This CDR3 region has 13 residues. Germline CDR1 and CDR2: DFQATT and SNEGSKA (reference sequence). Trimming at V came to 3 bases and at J to 5 bases, leaving 7 bases not matched to a gene. CDR3 in amino acids: CSARTGTPDEQYF. The CDR3 coding sequence is TGCAGTGCTAGGACAGGGACGCCGGACGAGCAGTACTTC.

This clonotype was counted between two and nine times. The chain carries TRBV6-1 and TRBJ1-1; tentative D call: TRBD1 (6 bases). This CDR3 region has 10 residues. V shed 8 bases and J shed 8 bases, with 9 bases lying between them. Germline loops: CDR1 MNHNS, CDR2 SASEGT. The CDR3 loop is CASGGGEAFF. In DNA, the CDR3 is TGTGCCAGCGGGGGCGGGGAAGCTTTCTTT.

This clonotype was found a few times. The rearrangement joins TRBV15 to TRBJ1-5; unclear D gene. The CDR3 runs 14 residues. CDR1 is LNHNV and CDR2 is YYDKDF in the germline V gene (reference sequence). V was trimmed by 3 bases and J by 2 bases, leaving 8 bases between them. Here the CDR3 DNA reads TGTGCCACCAGCAGGGGCGGGGGCAATCAGCCCCAGCATTTT. Translation gives CATSRGGGNQPQHF.

The chain carries TRBV7-9 and TRBJ2-3; 7 bases match TRBD2. Germline loops: CDR1 SEHNR, CDR2 FQNEAQ (reference sequence). V shed 1 base, J shed 0 bases, and the junction held 7 bases outside the gene matches. This CDR3 region has 17 residues. Here the CDR3 DNA reads TGTGCCAGCAGCTTAGGATCGGGGGGTCGGAGCACAGATACGCAGTATTTT. Translated, it gives CASSLGSGGRSTDTQYF.

V and J are TRBV6-5 and TRBJ2-1; D is unresolved. The CDR3 runs 16 residues. The germline CDR1 and CDR2 sequences are MNHEY and SVGAGI. With 4 bases removed from V and 0 bases from J, the gap between germline ends came to 13 bases. CDR3 sequence reads: CASSLESLSSYNEQFF. The CDR3 nucleotides read TGTGCCAGCAGTTTAGAAAGCCTCAGCTCCTACAATGAGCAGTTCTTC.

This clonotype was observed at least ten times. This chain links TRBV12-3 or TRBV12-4 with TRBJ2-7; 8 nucleotides match TRBD2. The CDR3 spans 16 residues. Trimming at V came to 5 bases and at J to 6 bases, leaving 15 bases not matched to a gene. CDR3 DNA sequence: TGTGCCAGCAGTCCGACTCTAGCGGGCCACCCGGGCGAGCAGTACTTC. Its protein product is CASSPTLAGHPGEQYF.

The CDR3 loop reads CASSDGRTGSTEAFF. CDR3 coding DNA: TGCGCCAGCAGCGACGGACGAACCGGGAGCACTGAAGCTTTCTTT. The J gene is TRBJ1-1, the V gene TRBV5-1; no clear D. This CDR3 contains 15 residues. The V and J ends lost 4 bases and 4 bases respectively, with 17 bases between them. The germline gives CDR1 SGHRS, CDR2 YFSETQ.

This clonotype was counted a few times. This sequence joins TRBV7-6 and TRBJ2-1, with a weak D call TRBD2 (6 bases). Trimming shortened V by 5 bases and J by 4 bases, and 9 bases separated the two germline ends. CDR3 length equals 13 residues. Germline CDR1 reads SGHVS; CDR2 reads FNYEAQ. The CDR3 DNA sequence: TGTGCCAGCAGCATCGGGACTTACAATGAGCAGTTCTTC. Protein: CASSIGTYNEQFF.

This clonotype came up a few times. This rearrangement joins TRBV7-8 to TRBJ2-7, with a possible D match to TRBD1 (6 bases). CDR3 size: 13 residues. Germline V CDR1 and CDR2: SGHVS, FQNEAQ. V lost 3 bases and J 3 bases, leaving 9 bases between the germline ends. The CDR3 loop is CASSFGQHYEQYF. The CDR3 region has the DNA TGTGCCAGCAGCTTCGGACAGCACTACGAGCAGTACTTC. Full variable domain (outside the CDR3, taken from reference TRBV7-8 and TRBJ2-7): GAGVSQSPRYKVAKRGQDVALRCDPISGHVSLFWYQQALGQGPEFLTYFQNEAQLDKSGLPSDRFFAERPEGSVSTLKIQRTQQEDSAVYLCASSFGQHYEQYFGPGTRLTVT.

The table lists this clonotype with a few counts. This rearrangement joins TRBV6-2 or TRBV6-3 to TRBJ2-1; a possible D gene is TRBD2 (6 bases). Germline values: CDR1 MNHEY, CDR2 SVGEGT. Deletions cut 6 bases from V and 6 bases from J, with 12 bases between. The CDR3 is 13 residues long. The CDR3, as DNA: TGTGCCAGCAGGGGGTCTAGCGCCAATGAGCAGTTCTTC. This encodes CASRGSSANEQFF.

This sequence joins TRBV11-2 and TRBJ2-1; D unresolved. CDR1 and CDR2 (germline): SGHAT, FQNNGV. The CDR3 has 13 residues. V lost 6 bases to trimming and J lost 5 bases, with 11 bases between them. The CDR3: CASSYWLDNEQFF. The CDR3 region has the DNA TGTGCCAGCAGTTACTGGCTCGACAATGAGCAGTTCTTC.

The chain joins TRBV3-1 to TRBJ1-1; D remains unclear. The CDR3 covers 13 residues. Germline CDR1 reads LGHDT; CDR2 reads YNNKEL (reference sequence). The germline V and J ends were trimmed by 4 bases and 0 bases, with 6 bases remaining between them. CDR3 in amino acids: CASSRAVNTEAFF. The CDR3 nucleotides are TGTGCCAGCAGCCGGGCCGTGAACACTGAAGCTTTCTTT.

This clonotype was observed a handful of times. This chain links TRBV20-1 with TRBJ1-2; possible D gene TRBD1, 6 bases. CDR1 DFQATT and CDR2 SNEGSKA come from the germline V gene (reference sequence). V shed 4 bases and J shed 5 bases, with 8 bases lying between them. The CDR3 totals 11 residues. The CDR3 sequence: CSAKQGYGYTF. The CDR3 DNA sequence: TGCAGTGCTAAACAGGGTTATGGCTACACCTTC.

This clonotype has a handful of counts. The CDR3 DNA sequence: TGCAGCGTCGGGGGCCAAGATACGCAGTATTTT. Translating gives CSVGGQDTQYF. This chain connects TRBV29-1 to TRBJ2-3; D is perhaps TRBD1 or TRBD2 (6 bases each). Germline V gene lookup returns CDR1 SQVTM and CDR2 ANQGSEA. The CDR3 has 11 amino acids. Trimming took off 6 bases at V and 5 bases at J, with 9 bases between the two ends.

There are many counts of this clonotype. The V call is TRBV12-3 or TRBV12-4, the J call TRBJ2-7; D uncertain. Trimming stripped 3 bases from V and 5 bases from J, with 11 bases between. CDR3 length equals 13 residues. CDR3 protein: CASSFLLGHEQYF. The CDR3 DNA is TGTGCCAGCAGTTTCTTGCTGGGTCACGAGCAGTACTTC.

This clonotype occurred a few times. The chain uses TRBV7-2 and TRBJ2-3; 10 bases are a match to TRBD2. J gave up 4 bases and V 2 bases, and 6 bases lay outside the gene matches. Per the germline V gene, CDR1 is SGHTA and CDR2 is FQGNSA. This CDR3 has 16 amino acids. As DNA, the CDR3 is TGTGCCAGCAGCTTAACTAGCGGGAATTTTGCAGATACGCAGTATTTT. It codes for CASSLTSGNFADTQYF.